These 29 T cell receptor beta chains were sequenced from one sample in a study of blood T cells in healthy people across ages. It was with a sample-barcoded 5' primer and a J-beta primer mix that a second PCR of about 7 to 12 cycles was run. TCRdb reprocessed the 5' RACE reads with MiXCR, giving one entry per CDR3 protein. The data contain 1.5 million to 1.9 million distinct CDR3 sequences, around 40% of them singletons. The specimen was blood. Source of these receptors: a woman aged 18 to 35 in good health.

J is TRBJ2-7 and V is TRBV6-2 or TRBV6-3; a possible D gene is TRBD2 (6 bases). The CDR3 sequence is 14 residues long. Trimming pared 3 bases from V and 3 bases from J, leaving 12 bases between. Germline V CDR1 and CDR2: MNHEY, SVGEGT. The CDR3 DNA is TGTGCCAGCAGTTATGGAGGGAGGTTCTACGAGCAGTACTTC. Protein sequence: CASSYGGRFYEQYF.

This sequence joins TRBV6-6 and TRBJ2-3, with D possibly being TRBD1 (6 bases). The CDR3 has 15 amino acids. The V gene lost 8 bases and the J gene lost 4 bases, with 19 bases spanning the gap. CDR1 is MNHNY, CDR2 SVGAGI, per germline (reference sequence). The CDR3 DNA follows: TGTGCCAGCGGGGTCCAGGGGTGGATGGCAGATACGCAGTATTTT. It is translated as CASGVQGWMADTQYF.

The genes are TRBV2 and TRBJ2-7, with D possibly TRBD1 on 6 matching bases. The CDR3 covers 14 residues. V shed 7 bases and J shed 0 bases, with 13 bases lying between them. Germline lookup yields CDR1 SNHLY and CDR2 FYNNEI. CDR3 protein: CASTLGQSSYEQYF. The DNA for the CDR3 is TGTGCCAGCACCCTAGGACAGTCCTCCTACGAGCAGTACTTC.

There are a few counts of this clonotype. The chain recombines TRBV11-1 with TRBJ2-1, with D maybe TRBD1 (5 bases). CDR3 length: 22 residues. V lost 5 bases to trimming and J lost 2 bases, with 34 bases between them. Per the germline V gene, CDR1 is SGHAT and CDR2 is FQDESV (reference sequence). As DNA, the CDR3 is TGTGCCAGCAGCCTAAGGCCCCTAATAGGGGTGGCTCGGAGTCGGCCCTACAATGAGCAGTTCTTC. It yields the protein CASSLRPLIGVARSRPYNEQFF.

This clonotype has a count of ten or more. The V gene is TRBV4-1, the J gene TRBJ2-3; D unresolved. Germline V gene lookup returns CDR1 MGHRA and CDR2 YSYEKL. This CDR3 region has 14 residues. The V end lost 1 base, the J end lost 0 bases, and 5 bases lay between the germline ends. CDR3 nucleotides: TGCGCCAGCAGCCAAGCTCTAAGCACAGATACGCAGTATTTT. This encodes CASSQALSTDTQYF.

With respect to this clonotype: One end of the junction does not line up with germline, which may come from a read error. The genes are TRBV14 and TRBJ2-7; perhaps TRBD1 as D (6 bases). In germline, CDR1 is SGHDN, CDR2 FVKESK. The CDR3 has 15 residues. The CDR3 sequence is CASSLIGQNAYGQYF. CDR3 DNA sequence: TGTGCCAGCAGCCTCATCGGACAGAATGCCTACGGGCAGTACTTC.

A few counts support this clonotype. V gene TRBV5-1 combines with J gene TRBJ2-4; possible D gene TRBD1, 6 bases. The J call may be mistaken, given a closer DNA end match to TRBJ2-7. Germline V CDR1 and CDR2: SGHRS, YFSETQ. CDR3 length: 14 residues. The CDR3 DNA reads TGCGCCAGCAGCTTGTGGGCAGGGGAGTACGAGCAGTACTTC. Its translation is CASSLWAGEYEQYF.

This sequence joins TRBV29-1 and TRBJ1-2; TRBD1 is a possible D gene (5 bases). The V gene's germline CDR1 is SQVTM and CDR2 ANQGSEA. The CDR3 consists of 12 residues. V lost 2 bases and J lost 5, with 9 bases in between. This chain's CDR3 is CSVERQGYGYTF. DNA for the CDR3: TGCAGCGTTGAACGGCAGGGTTATGGCTACACCTTC.

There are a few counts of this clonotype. In DNA, the CDR3 is TGTGCCACCAGTGATTTTGCCGGCCTAGCGGGGCACAATGAGCAGTTCTTC. Its translation is CATSDFAGLAGHNEQFF. V gene TRBV24-1 combines with J gene TRBJ2-1, with 9 bases matching TRBD2. The CDR3 runs to 17 residues. The V and J ends lost 1 base and 5 bases, in that order; junction bases with no gene match: 8. CDR1 is KGHDR, CDR2 SFDVKD, per germline.

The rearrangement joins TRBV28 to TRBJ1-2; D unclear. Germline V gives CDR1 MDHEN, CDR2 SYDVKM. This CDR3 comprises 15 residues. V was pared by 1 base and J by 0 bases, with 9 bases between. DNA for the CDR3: TGTGCCAGCAGTTTATCACAGCAAGCTAACTATGGCTACACCTTC. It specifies CASSLSQQANYGYTF.

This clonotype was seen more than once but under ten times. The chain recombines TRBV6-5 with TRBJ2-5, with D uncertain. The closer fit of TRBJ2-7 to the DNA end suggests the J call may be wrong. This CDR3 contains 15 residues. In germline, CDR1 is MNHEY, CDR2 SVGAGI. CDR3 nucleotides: TGTGCCAGCAGTTACTCGCTGGGGAATACGGGCGAGCAGTACTTC. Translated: CASSYSLGNTGEQYF.

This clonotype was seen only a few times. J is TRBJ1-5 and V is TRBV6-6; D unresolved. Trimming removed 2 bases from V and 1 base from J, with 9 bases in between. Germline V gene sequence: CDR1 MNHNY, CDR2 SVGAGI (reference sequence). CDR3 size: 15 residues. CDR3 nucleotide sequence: TGTGCCAGCAGTTACGAGGGAATAAGCAATCAGCCCCAGCATTTT. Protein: CASSYEGISNQPQHF.

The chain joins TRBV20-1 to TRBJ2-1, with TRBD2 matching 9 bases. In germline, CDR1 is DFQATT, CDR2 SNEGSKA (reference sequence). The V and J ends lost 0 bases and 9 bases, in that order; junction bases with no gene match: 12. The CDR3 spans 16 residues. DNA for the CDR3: TGCAGTGCTAGAGATGTGAAGGGTGCTAGCGGGATTGAGCAGTTCTTC. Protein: CSARDVKGASGIEQFF.

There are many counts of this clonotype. The CDR3 sequence: CSARVVNTEAFF. The CDR3 nucleotides read TGCAGTGCTAGAGTGGTGAACACTGAAGCTTTCTTT. The chain is built from TRBV20-1 and TRBJ1-1; D gene unclear. The germline CDR1 and CDR2 sequences are DFQATT and SNEGSKA (reference sequence). The CDR3 extends over 12 amino acids. Trimming removed 1 base at V and 0 bases at J, with 3 bases between.

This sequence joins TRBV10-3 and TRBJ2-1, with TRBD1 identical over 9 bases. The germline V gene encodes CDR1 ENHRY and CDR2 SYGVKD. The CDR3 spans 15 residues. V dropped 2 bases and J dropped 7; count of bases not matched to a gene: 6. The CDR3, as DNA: TGTGCCATCAGTGAGGTACAGGGGGCGTGGAATGAGCAGTTCTTC. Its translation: CAISEVQGAWNEQFF.

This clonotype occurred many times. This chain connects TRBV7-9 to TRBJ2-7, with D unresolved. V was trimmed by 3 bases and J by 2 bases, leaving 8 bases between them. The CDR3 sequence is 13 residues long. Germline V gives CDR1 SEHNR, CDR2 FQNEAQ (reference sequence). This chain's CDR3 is CASSLDGPYEQYF. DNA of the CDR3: TGTGCCAGCAGCTTGGATGGGCCCTACGAGCAGTACTTC.

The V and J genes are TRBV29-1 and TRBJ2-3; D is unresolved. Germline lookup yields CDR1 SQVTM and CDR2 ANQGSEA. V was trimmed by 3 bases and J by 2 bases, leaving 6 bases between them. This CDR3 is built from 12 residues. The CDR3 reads CSVDKITDTQYF. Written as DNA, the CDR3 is TGCAGCGTTGACAAGATCACAGATACGCAGTATTTT.

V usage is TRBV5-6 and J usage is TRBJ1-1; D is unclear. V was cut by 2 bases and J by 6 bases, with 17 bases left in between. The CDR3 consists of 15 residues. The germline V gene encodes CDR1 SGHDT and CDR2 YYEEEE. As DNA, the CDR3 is TGTGCCAGCAGCTTACTTTGGCTTCCAAGGCCTGAAGCTTTCTTT. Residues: CASSLLWLPRPEAFF.

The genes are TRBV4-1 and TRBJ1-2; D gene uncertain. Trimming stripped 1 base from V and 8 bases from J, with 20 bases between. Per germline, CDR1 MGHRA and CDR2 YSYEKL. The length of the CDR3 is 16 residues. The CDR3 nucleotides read TGCGCCAGCAGCCAAGTCGGAAAGGCCCGAGAGAACGGCTACACCTTC. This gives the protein CASSQVGKARENGYTF.

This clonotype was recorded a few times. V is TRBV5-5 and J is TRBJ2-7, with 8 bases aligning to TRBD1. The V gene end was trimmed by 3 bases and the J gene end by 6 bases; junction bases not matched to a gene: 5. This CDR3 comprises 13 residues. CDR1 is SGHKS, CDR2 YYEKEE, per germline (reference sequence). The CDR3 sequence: CASSWRTGSEQYF. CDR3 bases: TGTGCCAGCAGCTGGAGGACAGGGTCCGAGCAGTACTTC.

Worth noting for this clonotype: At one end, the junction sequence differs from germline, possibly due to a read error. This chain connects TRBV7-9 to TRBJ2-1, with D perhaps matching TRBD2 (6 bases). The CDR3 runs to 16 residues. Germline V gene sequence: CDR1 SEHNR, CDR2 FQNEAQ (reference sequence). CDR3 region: CARSYPAGWSSDEQFF. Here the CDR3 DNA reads TGTGCCAGAAGCTACCCAGCGGGCTGGTCGTCGGATGAGCAGTTCTTC.

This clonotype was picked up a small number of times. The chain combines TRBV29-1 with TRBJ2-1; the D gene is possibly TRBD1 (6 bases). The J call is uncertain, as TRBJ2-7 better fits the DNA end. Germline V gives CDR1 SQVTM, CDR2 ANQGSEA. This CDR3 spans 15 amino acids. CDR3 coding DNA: TGCAGCGGTGGAGGTTTGGGGGCACGCTACAATGAGCAGTACTTC. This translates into CSGGGLGARYNEQYF.

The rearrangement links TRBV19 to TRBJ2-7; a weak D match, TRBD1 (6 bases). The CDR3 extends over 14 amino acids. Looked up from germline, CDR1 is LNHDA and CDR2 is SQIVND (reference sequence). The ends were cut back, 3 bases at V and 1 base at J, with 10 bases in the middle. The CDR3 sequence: CASSMGTISYEQYF. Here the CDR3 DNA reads TGTGCCAGTAGTATGGGGACAATTTCCTACGAGCAGTACTTC.

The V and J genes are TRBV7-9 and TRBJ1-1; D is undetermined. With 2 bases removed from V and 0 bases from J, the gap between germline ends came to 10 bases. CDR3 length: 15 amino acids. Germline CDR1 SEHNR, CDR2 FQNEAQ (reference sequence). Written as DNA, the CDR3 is TGTGCCAGCAGCTTAACACCGGTGGTGAACACTGAAGCTTTCTTT. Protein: CASSLTPVVNTEAFF.

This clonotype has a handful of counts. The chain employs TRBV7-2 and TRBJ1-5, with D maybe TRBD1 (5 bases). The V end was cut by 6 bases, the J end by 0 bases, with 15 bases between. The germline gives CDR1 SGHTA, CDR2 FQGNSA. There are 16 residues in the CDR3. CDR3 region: CASRLGDLISNQPQHF. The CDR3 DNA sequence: TGTGCCAGCAGATTGGGGGACTTGATTAGCAATCAGCCCCAGCATTTT.

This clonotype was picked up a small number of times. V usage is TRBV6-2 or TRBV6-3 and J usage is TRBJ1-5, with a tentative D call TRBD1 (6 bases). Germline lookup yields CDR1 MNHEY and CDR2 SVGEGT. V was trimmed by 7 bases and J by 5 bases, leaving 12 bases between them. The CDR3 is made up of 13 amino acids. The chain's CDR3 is CASNQGSDQPQHF. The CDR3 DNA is TGTGCCAGCAACCAGGGGTCGGATCAGCCCCAGCATTTT.

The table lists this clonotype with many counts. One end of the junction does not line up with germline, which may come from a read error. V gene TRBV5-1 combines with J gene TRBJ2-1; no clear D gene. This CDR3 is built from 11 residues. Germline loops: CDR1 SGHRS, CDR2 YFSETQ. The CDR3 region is CASSLYNEQFF. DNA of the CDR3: TGTGCCAGCAGTTTATACAATGAGCAGTTCTTC.

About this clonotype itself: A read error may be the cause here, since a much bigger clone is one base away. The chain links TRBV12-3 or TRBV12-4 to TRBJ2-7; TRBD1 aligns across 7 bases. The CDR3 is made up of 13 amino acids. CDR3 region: CAGRDRALSEQYF. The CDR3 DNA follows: TGTGCCGGCAGAGACAGGGCGTTAAGCGAGCAGTACTTC.

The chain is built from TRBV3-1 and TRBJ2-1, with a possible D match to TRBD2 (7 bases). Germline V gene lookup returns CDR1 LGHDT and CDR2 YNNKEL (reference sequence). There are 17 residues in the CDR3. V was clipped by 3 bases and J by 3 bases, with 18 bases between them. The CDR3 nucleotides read TGTGCCAGCAGCCACTGGAGGGGGGGGGAGGACTACAATGAGCAGTTCTTC. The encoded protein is CASSHWRGGEDYNEQFF.